A single sample gave rise to the 23 T cell receptor beta chains below, sequenced in a study of cytomegalovirus exposure and HLA in healthy donors. In the PCR, 60 Vbeta and 13 Jbeta primers were used. Sequencing was performed with immunoSEQ multiplex PCR; in TCRdb, only in-frame clones are kept and a portion is missing. The data contain about 160,000 clones, about 80% of them seen just once; the ten biggest clones take up roughly 5%. The sequenced sample was PBMCs. The receptors were sampled from a man between 25 and 39 years old in good health and CMV-seronegative.

The rearrangement links TRBV6-5 to TRBJ1-1, with unresolved D. CDR3 length: 14 residues. V shed 2 bases and J shed 4 bases, with 11 bases lying between them. Germline CDR1 is MNHEY and CDR2 is SVGAGI. The CDR3 spells CASSYRAGFTEAFF. The CDR3 DNA is TGTGCCAGCAGTTACCGGGCGGGGTTCACTGAAGCTTTCTTT.

This chain joins TRBV7-9 and TRBJ2-7, with D maybe TRBD1 (5 bases). V lost 5 bases and J lost 2, with 13 bases in between. CDR1 SEHNR and CDR2 FQNEAQ come from the germline V gene (reference sequence). There are 14 residues in the CDR3. Here the CDR3 DNA reads TGTGCCAGCAGCGCCGCCGCAGGGCCCTACGAGCAGTACTTC. Translating it yields CASSAAAGPYEQYF. The full variable domain, completed using reference TRBV7-9 and TRBJ2-7, is DTGVSQNPRHKITKRGQNVTFRCDPISEHNRLYWYRQTLGQGPEFLTYFQNEAQLEKSRLLSDRFSAERPKGSFSTLEIQRTEQGDSAMYLCASSAAAGPYEQYFGPGTRLTVT.

The chain couples TRBV28 to TRBJ1-5; D gene ambiguous. In germline, CDR1 is MDHEN, CDR2 SYDVKM. V lost 3 bases and J 3 bases, leaving 15 bases between the germline ends. The CDR3 covers 16 residues. CDR3 nucleotides: TGTGCCAGCAGTTTCCACGGAGGCAGGATCAATCAGCCCCAGCATTTT. This translates into CASSFHGGRINQPQHF.

The CDR3 sequence is CASSLRGIQGSYTGELFF. CDR3 nucleotide sequence: TGTGCCAGCAGCTTAAGGGGGATACAGGGGTCGTACACCGGGGAGCTGTTTTTT. The V and J genes are TRBV7-9 and TRBJ2-2, with TRBD1 matching 7 bases. Per the germline V gene, CDR1 is SEHNR and CDR2 is FQNEAQ (reference sequence). This CDR3 is built from 18 residues. Trimming removed 2 bases from V and 3 bases from J; junction bases left unmatched: 12.

This sequence joins TRBV19 and TRBJ1-6; 10 bases agree with TRBD1. V was pared by 5 bases and J by 10 bases, with 5 bases of the junction left unmatched. CDR1 LNHDA and CDR2 SQIVND come from the germline V gene (reference sequence). The CDR3 covers 14 residues. Here the CDR3 reads CASSDRQGASPLHF. The CDR3 DNA is TGTGCCAGTAGTGATAGACAGGGGGCATCACCCCTCCACTTT.

J is TRBJ1-4 and V is TRBV5-6; possible D gene TRBD1, 6 bases. The CDR3 totals 14 residues. Per germline, CDR1 SGHDT and CDR2 YYEEEE. Trimming left V 4 bases short and J 7 bases short, with 14 bases between. The CDR3 sequence: CASSAQGDSEKLFF. The DNA for the CDR3 is TGTGCCAGCAGCGCACAGGGCGACTCTGAAAAACTGTTTTTT.

This clone was seen only once. The J gene is TRBJ2-6, the V gene TRBV19; D is undetermined. The CDR3 contains 18 residues. Trimming removed 0 bases at V and 4 bases at J, with 16 bases between. Germline V lookup: CDR1 LNHDA, CDR2 SQIVND (reference sequence). This chain's CDR3 is CASSIDPDRQTGANVLTF. In nucleotides, the CDR3 is TGTGCCAGTAGTATAGATCCCGACCGGCAGACAGGGGCCAACGTCCTGACTTTC.

V gene TRBV7-9 combines with J gene TRBJ2-5; TRBD1 aligns across 7 bases. The closer fit of TRBJ2-7 to the DNA end suggests the J call may be wrong. CDR1 is SEHNR and CDR2 is FQNEAQ in the germline V gene (reference sequence). This CDR3 has 13 residues. The CDR3 DNA follows: TGTGCCAGCAGCTTGGGGGACAGTAACGAGCAGTACTTC. As protein: CASSLGDSNEQYF.

On this clone itself: Other DNA sequences in the sample encode the same CDR3. The chain recombines TRBV28 with TRBJ2-1; 12 bases are a match to TRBD2. The CDR3 extends over 13 amino acids. Looked up from germline, CDR1 is MDHEN and CDR2 is SYDVKM. Unmatched junction bases numbered 3, after V lost 5 bases and J lost 10 bases. CDR3 residues: CASSLGLAGEQFF. DNA of the CDR3: TGTGCCAGCAGTCTCGGACTAGCGGGGGAGCAGTTCTTC.

The chain joins TRBV5-6 to TRBJ1-1; no firm D call. The V and J ends lost 4 bases and 1 base respectively, with 11 bases between them. The CDR3 runs to 14 residues. Germline CDR1 SGHDT, CDR2 YYEEEE. The CDR3 coding sequence is TGTGCCAGCAGCCCGGAGAGGGAGAACACTGAAGCTTTCTTT. Encoded protein: CASSPERENTEAFF.

The gene calls are TRBV5-1 and TRBJ1-6, with D possibly being TRBD1 (6 bases). Germline values: CDR1 SGHRS, CDR2 YFSETQ. The CDR3 covers 12 residues. Deletions cut 0 bases from V and 12 bases from J, with 7 bases between. CDR3 nucleotides: TGCGCCAGCAGCTTGGAACAGGGACCCCTCCACTTT. Amino acid sequence: CASSLEQGPLHF.

Note on this clone: Germline is not matched at one junction end, which may reflect a read error. The chain joins TRBV27 to TRBJ1-1; TRBD1 matches at 7 bases. The CDR3 consists of 13 residues. From germline, CDR1 is MNHEY and CDR2 SMNVEV (reference sequence). For the CDR3, the DNA is TGTGCCAGCAGTCCCCGGACAGGCGGCTTAACCCAATTT. This encodes CASSPRTGGLTQF.

The CDR3 DNA follows: TGTGCCAGCAGCTTAGTGGACAACATGAACACTGAAGCTTTCTTT. This encodes CASSLVDNMNTEAFF. V usage is TRBV7-8 and J usage is TRBJ1-1; tentative D call: TRBD1 (5 bases). Germline V gene sequence: CDR1 SGHVS, CDR2 FQNEAQ. V was cut by 1 base and J by 0 bases, with 9 bases left in between. CDR3 length: 15 amino acids.

The chain combines TRBV5-4 with TRBJ2-2, with 14 bases fitting TRBD2. Looked up from germline, CDR1 is SGHNT and CDR2 is YYREEE (reference sequence). V shed 4 bases, J shed 4 bases, and the junction held 12 bases outside the gene matches. The CDR3 totals 19 residues. CDR3 residues: CASSAGRRLAGGGTGELFF. CDR3 DNA: TGTGCCAGCAGCGCCGGACGACGACTAGCGGGAGGGGGCACCGGGGAGCTGTTTTTT.

V and J are TRBV11-2 and TRBJ2-5; 8 bases are a match to TRBD1. J gave up 5 bases and V 4 bases, and 12 bases lay outside the gene matches. Germline loops: CDR1 SGHAT, CDR2 FQNNGV. This CDR3 contains 16 residues. The CDR3 DNA sequence: TGTGCCAGCAGCTCGTCAGGGGGCGCGATGAGCGAGACCCAGTACTTC. The encoded protein is CASSSSGGAMSETQYF.

This rearrangement joins TRBV5-4 to TRBJ2-7; TRBD2 matches at 9 bases. The CDR3 runs 14 residues. Losses at the gene ends were 5 bases for V and 7 bases for J; bases not matched to a gene: 10. Germline V gene data show CDR1 as SGHNT and CDR2 as YYREEE (reference sequence). The CDR3 nucleotides read TGTGCCAGCAGGAACAGGCGGGGGGGAGAAGAGCAGTACTTC. This gives the protein CASRNRRGGEEQYF.

The chain links TRBV25-1 to TRBJ1-5, with TRBD1 identical over 8 bases. V dropped 4 bases and J dropped 6; count of bases not matched to a gene: 5. The CDR3 length is 14 residues. Germline CDR1 reads MGHDK; CDR2 reads SYGVNS. CDR3 DNA sequence: TGTGCCAGCAGTGTGACAGGGGAGGGTCAGCCCCAGCATTTT. Protein: CASSVTGEGQPQHF.

This chain links TRBV7-9 with TRBJ1-1, with 7 bases lining up with TRBD1. After removal of 6 bases from V and 5 bases from J, the junction contained 6 bases not matched to a gene. Germline CDR1 SEHNR, CDR2 FQNEAQ (reference sequence). This CDR3 has 13 amino acids. CDR3 sequence reads: CASRIETGTEAFF. In nucleotides, the CDR3 is TGTGCCAGCAGGATAGAGACAGGGACTGAAGCTTTCTTT. Filled out from reference TRBV7-9 and TRBJ1-1, the complete variable domain reads DTGVSQNPRHKITKRGQNVTFRCDPISEHNRLYWYRQTLGQGPEFLTYFQNEAQLEKSRLLSDRFSAERPKGSFSTLEIQRTEQGDSAMYLCASRIETGTEAFFGQGTRLTVV.

The J gene is TRBJ2-6, the V gene TRBV18; a possible D gene is TRBD2 (5 bases). The CDR3 runs to 15 residues. V was cut by 11 bases and J by 0 bases, with 14 bases left in between. Per the germline V gene, CDR1 is KGHSH and CDR2 is LQKENI. The DNA of the CDR3 is TGTGCCGCCAGAATCGGGAACTCTGGGGCCAACGTCCTGACTTTC. As protein: CAARIGNSGANVLTF.

The genes are TRBV28 and TRBJ1-2, with TRBD1 identical over 7 bases. Germline lookup yields CDR1 MDHEN and CDR2 SYDVKM. The CDR3 covers 11 residues. The V segment lost 6 bases and the J segment 10 bases; nucleotides outside the gene matches: 5. The CDR3 DNA sequence: TGTGCCAGCAGGACCACAGGGGTCTACACCTTC. It encodes CASRTTGVYTF.

V is TRBV5-5 and J is TRBJ1-1; D not certain. The CDR3 consists of 12 residues. The germline CDR1 and CDR2 sequences are SGHKS and YYEKEE (reference sequence). The V end was cut by 0 bases, the J end by 7 bases, with 7 bases between. This CDR3 is CASSLEPFEAFF. As DNA, the CDR3 is TGTGCCAGCAGCTTGGAGCCTTTTGAAGCTTTCTTT.

The chain has TRBV6-5 and TRBJ1-1; D is unresolved. Trimming removed 6 bases at V and 5 bases at J, with 16 bases between. CDR3 length equals 14 residues. Per the germline V gene, CDR1 is MNHEY and CDR2 is SVGAGI. The CDR3, as DNA: TGTGCCAGCAGCCCTAAGGGTAGAGGGACTGAAGCTTTCTTT. Its translation is CASSPKGRGTEAFF.

This rearrangement joins TRBV4-3 to TRBJ2-5; TRBD2 agrees at 8 bases. Trimming cost V 0 bases and J 2 bases; bases outside gene matches: 2. The CDR3 contains 15 residues. CDR1 LGHNA and CDR2 YSLEER come from the germline V gene. The CDR3 DNA sequence: TGCGCCAGCAGCCAAGATACGGGAGGGCAAGAGACCCAGTACTTC. Translation gives CASSQDTGGQETQYF.